The 9 T cell receptor beta chains presented below share a single source sample, sequenced in a study of blood T cells in healthy people across ages. Primed by a sample-barcoded 5' primer and a J-beta primer mix, a second PCR proceeded for 7 to 11 cycles. TCRdb called the 5' RACE reads again in MiXCR, with one record for every CDR3 protein. The sample carries more than 700,000 distinct CDR3 sequences, about 42% recorded once. Sample: blood. These receptors all come from an elderly man in good health.

V is TRBV4-3 and J is TRBJ2-1; 8 bases align to TRBD1. The CDR3 has 17 amino acids. CDR1 LGHNA and CDR2 YSLEER come from the germline V gene. Trimming took 1 base from V and 4 from J; bases not matched to a gene: 9. The CDR3 coding sequence is TGCGCCAGCAGCCAAGGAACGCTGGGACAGGTATACAATGAGCAGTTCTTC. As protein: CASSQGTLGQVYNEQFF.

The chain recombines TRBV7-2 with TRBJ2-3; a possible D gene is TRBD1 (6 bases). From germline, CDR1 is SGHTA and CDR2 FQGNSA. V lost 10 bases and J lost 5, with 19 bases in between. The length of the CDR3 is 14 residues. DNA for the CDR3: TGTGCCACCCTACCGGGATTACAGGGAGATACGCAGTATTTT. Protein sequence: CATLPGLQGDTQYF.

The CDR3 reads CASRSQGNEQYF. CDR3 coding DNA: TGTGCCAGCAGGTCACAGGGGAACGAGCAGTACTTC. The rearrangement links TRBV6-6 to TRBJ2-7, with 7 bases fitting TRBD1. CDR1 and CDR2 from the germline V gene are MNHNY and SVGAGI (reference sequence). The CDR3 has 12 residues. V shed 6 bases and J 5 bases; nucleotides not matched to a gene: 4.

This clonotype is a singleton in its sample. V gene TRBV6-1 combines with J gene TRBJ2-7; 11 nucleotides agree with TRBD2. The CDR3 runs 14 residues. Trimming removed 8 bases from V and 4 bases from J; junction bases left unmatched: 7. The germline CDR1 and CDR2 sequences are MNHNS and SASEGT. The CDR3 coding sequence is TGTGCCAGCGGTTTAGCGGGAGGGGATTACGAGCAGTACTTC. Translating gives CASGLAGGDYEQYF.

This rearrangement joins TRBV4-2 to TRBJ1-4; D gene uncertain. V was cut by 0 bases and J by 6 bases, with 14 bases left in between. Germline lookup yields CDR1 LGHNA and CDR2 YNFKEQ. The CDR3 runs to 16 residues. This CDR3 reads CASSQDVWSRHEKLFF. The CDR3 nucleotides read TGTGCCAGCAGCCAAGACGTTTGGTCCAGGCATGAAAAACTGTTTTTT.

The chain combines TRBV29-1 with TRBJ1-4, with a tentative D call TRBD1 (6 bases). Germline V lookup: CDR1 SQVTM, CDR2 ANQGSEA. Deletions cut 1 base from V and 10 bases from J, with 19 bases between. There are 15 residues in the CDR3. The CDR3 DNA reads TGCAGCGTTGAAGTGGGGGCCGGGGCTGGCGGAAAACTGTTTTTT. It codes for CSVEVGAGAGGKLFF.

The chain recombines TRBV2 with TRBJ1-2; D gene uncertain. CDR3 length: 12 residues. The V gene's germline CDR1 is SNHLY and CDR2 FYNNEI. Trimming stripped 1 base from V and 6 bases from J, with 6 bases between. CDR3 amino acids: CASSEGGNGYTF. In DNA, the CDR3 is TGTGCCAGCAGTGAAGGAGGCAATGGCTACACCTTC.

V is TRBV7-3 and J is TRBJ2-6, with 7 bases fitting TRBD1. The CDR3 sequence is 17 residues long. Germline V gene lookup returns CDR1 SGHTA and CDR2 FQGTGA. The trim removed 1 base at V and 4 bases at J, leaving 7 bases unmatched. This CDR3 reads CASSLRRTGAGANVLTF. DNA of the CDR3: TGTGCCAGCAGCTTAAGGAGGACAGGCGCCGGGGCCAACGTCCTGACTTTC.

There are many counts of this clonotype. The genes are TRBV12-3 or TRBV12-4 and TRBJ1-3; 7 positions agree with TRBD1. The V gene end was trimmed by 3 bases and the J gene end by 0 bases; junction bases not matched to a gene: 5. There are 16 residues in the CDR3. As DNA, the CDR3 is TGTGCCAGCAGTTTCGAGGGACAGACCTCTGGAAACACCATATATTTT. It encodes CASSFEGQTSGNTIYF.